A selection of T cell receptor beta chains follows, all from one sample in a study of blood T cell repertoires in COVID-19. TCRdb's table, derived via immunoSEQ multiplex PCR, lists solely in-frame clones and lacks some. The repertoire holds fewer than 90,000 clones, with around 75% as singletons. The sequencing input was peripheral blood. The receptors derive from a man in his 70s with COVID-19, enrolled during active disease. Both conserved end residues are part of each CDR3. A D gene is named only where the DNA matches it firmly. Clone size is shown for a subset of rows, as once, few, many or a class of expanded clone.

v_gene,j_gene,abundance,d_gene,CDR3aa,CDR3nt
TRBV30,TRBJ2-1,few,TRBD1,CALWTGRDEQFF,TGTGCCTTATGGACAGGGAGAGATGAGCAGTTCTTC
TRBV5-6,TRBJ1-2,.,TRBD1,CASSSEQGRGLLGYTF,TGTGCCAGCAGCTCGGAACAGGGCAGGGGGCTCCTTGGCTACACCTTC
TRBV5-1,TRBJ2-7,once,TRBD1,CASSRNRDRGAEQYF,TGCGCCAGCAGCCGAAACCGGGACAGGGGAGCCGAGCAGTACTTC
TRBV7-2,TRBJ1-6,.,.,CASSLAPGTYNSPLHF,TGTGCCAGCAGCTTAGCCCCGGGTACCTATAATTCACCCCTCCACTTT
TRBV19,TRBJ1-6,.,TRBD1,CASSMLRGLNSPLHF,TGTGCCAGTAGTATGCTCAGGGGGTTGAATTCACCCCTCCACTTT
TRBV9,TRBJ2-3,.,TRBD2,CASSVPLAGGTTSTDTQYF,TGTGCCAGCAGCGTCCCACTAGCGGGGGGGACCACTAGCACAGATACGCAGTATTTT
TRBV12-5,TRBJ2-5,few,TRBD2,CASGASGASETQYF,TGTGCTAGTGGGGCTAGCGGGGCCTCGGAGACCCAGTACTTC
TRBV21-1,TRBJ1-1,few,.,CASSKGGQENTEAFF,TGTGCCAGCAGCAAAGGAGGACAGGAGAACACTGAAGCTTTCTTT
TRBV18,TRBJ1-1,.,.,CASSLHTGIDTEAFF,TGTGCCAGCTCACTACACACAGGGATTGACACTGAAGCTTTCTTT
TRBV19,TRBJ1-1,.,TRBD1,CASSFGQGVNTEAFF,TGTGCCAGTAGTTTCGGACAGGGGGTGAACACTGAAGCTTTCTTT
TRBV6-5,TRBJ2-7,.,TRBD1,CASSWTGSSYEQYF,TGTGCCAGCAGTTGGACAGGGAGCTCCTACGAGCAGTACTTC
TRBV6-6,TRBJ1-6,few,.,CASTDSYNSPLHF,TGTGCCAGCACCGACAGCTATAATTCACCCCTCCACTTT
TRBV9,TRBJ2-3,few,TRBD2,CASSAGTSGSTDTQYF,TGTGCCAGCAGCGCCGGGACTAGCGGGAGCACAGATACGCAGTATTTT
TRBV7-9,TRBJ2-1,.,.,CASSLGGLSYNEQFF,TGTGCCAGCAGCTTAGGCGGCCTTTCCTACAATGAGCAGTTCTTC
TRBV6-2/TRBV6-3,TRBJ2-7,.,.,CASSGGSAGAYEQYF,TGTGCCAGCAGTGGTGGTAGCGCGGGCGCCTACGAGCAGTACTTC
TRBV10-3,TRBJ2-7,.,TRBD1,CAISAEGTGGGYEQYF,TGTGCCATCAGTGCGGAGGGGACAGGGGGCGGTTACGAGCAGTACTTC
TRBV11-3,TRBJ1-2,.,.,CASSLGGMRGYTF,TGTGCCAGCAGCTTAGGCGGAATGAGGGGCTACACCTTC
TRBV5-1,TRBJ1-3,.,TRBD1,CASSPGQAGNTIYF,TGCGCCAGCAGCCCGGGACAGGCTGGAAACACCATATATTTT
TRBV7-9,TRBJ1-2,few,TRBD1,CASSFGQGGYGYTF,TGTGCCAGCAGCTTCGGACAGGGAGGCTATGGCTACACCTTC
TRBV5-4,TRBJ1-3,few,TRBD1,CASSLRDRADTIYF,TGTGCCAGCAGCTTGAGGGACAGGGCTGACACCATATATTTT
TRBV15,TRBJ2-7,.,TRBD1,CATSRGQDSYEQYF,TGTGCCACCAGCAGGGGACAGGACTCCTACGAGCAGTACTTC
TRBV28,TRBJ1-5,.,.,CASSRDSNQPQHF,TGTGCCAGCAGCCGCGATAGCAATCAGCCCCAGCATTTT
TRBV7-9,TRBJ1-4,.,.,CASSPTGTILFF,TGTGCCAGCAGCCCGACCGGGACAATACTGTTTTTT
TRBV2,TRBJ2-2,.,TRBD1,CASYGTGKSGELFF,TGTGCCAGTTATGGGACAGGGAAATCCGGGGAGCTGTTTTTT